This entry lists 4 T cell receptor beta chains sequenced from one sample in a study of blood T cell repertoires in COVID-19. The method was immunoSEQ multiplex PCR; TCRdb's version includes in-frame clones alone and lacks a portion of them. The profile covers approximately 110,000 clones, with roughly four fifths appearing a single time and approximately 22% taken by the ten largest. The sequenced sample was peripheral blood. The receptor source for this set is a man between 70 and 80 years old with active or convalescent COVID-19.

This clone has a handful of counts. The chain employs TRBV7-2 and TRBJ2-2, with 10 nucleotides matching TRBD2. Germline V CDR1 and CDR2: SGHTA, FQGNSA. Unmatched junction bases numbered 8, after V lost 5 bases and J lost 5 bases. The CDR3 is made up of 16 amino acids. The CDR3 DNA follows: TGTGCCAGCAGCCCCCTAGCGGGGGCCCTGACCGGGGAGCTGTTTTTT. Amino acid sequence: CASSPLAGALTGELFF.

The gene calls are TRBV18 and TRBJ1-3; 7 positions agree with TRBD1. Germline assignment: CDR1 KGHSH and CDR2 LQKENI. The CDR3 is 14 residues long. The V gene end was trimmed by 3 bases and the J gene end by 4 bases; junction bases not matched to a gene: 3. CDR3 loop: CASSPTGFGNTIYF. CDR3 nucleotide sequence: TGTGCCAGCTCACCGACAGGGTTCGGAAACACCATATATTTT. The variable domain in full, completed from reference TRBV18 and TRBJ1-3, reads NAGVMQNPRHLVRRRGQEARLRCSPMKGHSHVYWYRQLPEEGLKFMVYLQKENIIDESGMPKERFSAEFPKEGPSILRIQQVVRGDSAAYFCASSPTGFGNTIYFGEGSWLTVV.

The sample holds a few counts of this clone. The chain couples TRBV4-2 to TRBJ2-7; the D gene is possibly TRBD1 (6 bases). The length of the CDR3 is 15 residues. Trimming shortened V by 2 bases and J by 3 bases, and 14 bases separated the two germline ends. The germline gives CDR1 LGHNA, CDR2 YNFKEQ. The CDR3 here is CASSQPGTGFYEQYF. For the CDR3, the DNA is TGTGCCAGCAGCCAACCGGGAACAGGGTTCTACGAGCAGTACTTC.

V and J are TRBV7-2 and TRBJ1-1; 7 bases are a match to TRBD1. Trimming removed 6 bases from V and 1 base from J; junction bases left unmatched: 5. Germline lookup yields CDR1 SGHTA and CDR2 FQGNSA. CDR3 size: 14 residues. CDR3 region: CASRLDRSNTEAFF. The CDR3 coding sequence is TGTGCCAGCAGACTGGACAGGTCGAACACTGAAGCTTTCTTT.